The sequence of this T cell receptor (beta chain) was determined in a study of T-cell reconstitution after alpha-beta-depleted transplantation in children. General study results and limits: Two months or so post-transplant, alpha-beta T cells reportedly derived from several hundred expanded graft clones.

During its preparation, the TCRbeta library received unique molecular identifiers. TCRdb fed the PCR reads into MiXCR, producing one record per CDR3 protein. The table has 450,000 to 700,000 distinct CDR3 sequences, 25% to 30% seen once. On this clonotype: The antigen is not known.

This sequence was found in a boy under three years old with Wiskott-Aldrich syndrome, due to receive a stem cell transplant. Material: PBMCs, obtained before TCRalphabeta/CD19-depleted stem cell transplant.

CDR3 in DNA: TGTGCCATCAGTGAGTCACAGGGTTCGGAGACCCAGTACTTC. Translation gives CAISESQGSETQYF. The chain joins TRBV10-3 to TRBJ2-5; TRBD1 might be the D (6 bases). V was shortened by 0 bases and J by 5 bases, with 10 bases between the two germline ends. The CDR3 extends over 14 amino acids. CDR1 is ENHRY and CDR2 is SYGVKD in the germline V gene.